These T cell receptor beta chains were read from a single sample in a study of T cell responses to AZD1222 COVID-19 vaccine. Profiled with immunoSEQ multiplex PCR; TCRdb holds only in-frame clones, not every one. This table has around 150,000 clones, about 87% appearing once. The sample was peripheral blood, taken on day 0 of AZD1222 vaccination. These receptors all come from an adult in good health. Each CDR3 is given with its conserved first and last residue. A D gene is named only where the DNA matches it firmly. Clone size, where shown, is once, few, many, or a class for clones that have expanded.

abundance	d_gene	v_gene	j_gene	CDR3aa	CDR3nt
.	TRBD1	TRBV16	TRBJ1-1	CASSDRGETEAFF	TGTGCCAGCAGCGACAGGGGGGAGACTGAAGCTTTCTTT
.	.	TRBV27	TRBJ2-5	CASSPAFGVQETQYF	TGTGCCAGCAGTCCGGCCTTTGGTGTACAAGAGACCCAGTACTTC
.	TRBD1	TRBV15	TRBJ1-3	CATSRGTGGRNTIYF	TGTGCCACCAGCAGGGGGACAGGGGGAAGAAACACCATATATTTT
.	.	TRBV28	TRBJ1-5	CASSGGGDNQPQHF	TGTGCCAGCAGTGGGGGAGGGGATAATCAGCCCCAGCATTTT
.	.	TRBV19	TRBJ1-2	CASNKRPPLYGYTF	TGTGCCAGTAACAAGAGGCCGCCCCTCTACGGCTACACCTTC
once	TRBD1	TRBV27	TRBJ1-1	CASSRRTGRVGTEAFF	TGTGCCAGCAGTCGTCGGACAGGGCGCGTTGGGACTGAAGCTTTCTTT
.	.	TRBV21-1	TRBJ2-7	CASRPQSARQGAQYEQYF	TGTGCCAGCAGACCACAAAGCGCCAGACAGGGGGCGCAGTACGAGCAGTACTTC
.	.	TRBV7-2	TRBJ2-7	CASSHTRGSEQYF	TGTGCCAGCAGCCATACCCGCGGGTCCGAGCAGTACTTC
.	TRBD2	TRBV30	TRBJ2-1	CAGTSGYNEQFF	TGTGCCGGGACTAGCGGCTACAATGAGCAGTTCTTC
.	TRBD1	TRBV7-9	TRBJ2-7	CASSATGTYEQYF	TGTGCCAGCAGCGCGACAGGGACCTACGAGCAGTACTTC
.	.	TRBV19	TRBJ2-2	CATVYTGELFF	TGTGCCACCGTCTACACCGGGGAGCTGTTTTTT
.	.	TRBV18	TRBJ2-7	CASSPPWQGGEQYF	TGTGCCAGCTCACCACCTTGGCAGGGCGGCGAGCAGTACTTC
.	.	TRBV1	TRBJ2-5	CTSSQAKQETQYF	TGCACCAGCAGCCAAGCCAAACAAGAGACCCAGTACTTC
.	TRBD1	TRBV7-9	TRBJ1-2	CASRLTGGNGYTF	TGTGCCAGCAGACTGACAGGGGGCAATGGCTACACCTTC
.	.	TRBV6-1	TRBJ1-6	CASSVPEDGSYNSPLHF	TGTGCCAGCAGTGTCCCCGAGGATGGCTCCTATAATTCACCCCTCCACTTT
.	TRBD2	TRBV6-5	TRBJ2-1	CASSPLASNYNEQFF	TGTGCCAGCAGCCCACTAGCGTCGAACTACAATGAGCAGTTCTTC
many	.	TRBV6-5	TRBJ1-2	CASSYVTGGRGYTF	TGTGCCAGCAGTTACGTAACAGGCGGGAGAGGCTACACCTTC
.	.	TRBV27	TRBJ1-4	CASSSLGLGEKLFF	TGTGCCAGCAGTTCCCTAGGATTGGGTGAAAAACTGTTTTTT
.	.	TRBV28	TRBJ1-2	CASSLTYGGPYGYTF	TGTGCCAGCAGTTTGACATATGGTGGTCCGTATGGCTACACCTTC
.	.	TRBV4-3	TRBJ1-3	CASSQDQGSTIYF	TGCGCCAGCAGCCAAGATCAAGGGAGCACCATATATTTT
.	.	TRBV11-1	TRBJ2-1	CASSPDTLTYNEQFF	TGTGCCAGCAGCCCCGACACCCTTACCTACAATGAGCAGTTCTTC
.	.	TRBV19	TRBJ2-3	CASSIGAGNTDTQYF	TGTGCCAGTAGTATAGGGGCAGGAAACACAGATACGCAGTATTTT
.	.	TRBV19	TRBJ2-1	CASSNSYNEQFF	TGTGCCAGTAGTAACAGCTACAATGAGCAGTTCTTC
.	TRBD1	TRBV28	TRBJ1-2	CASSPPETGAPLGYGYTF	TGTGCCAGCAGTCCCCCCGAGACAGGGGCGCCATTAGGCTATGGCTACACCTTC
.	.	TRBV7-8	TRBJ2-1	CASSLGTLGNEQFF	TGTGCCAGCAGCTTGGGGACTTTAGGGAATGAGCAGTTCTTC
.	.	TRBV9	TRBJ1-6	CASSVGSSSKFHNSPLHF	TGTGCCAGCAGCGTAGGATCCTCAAGTAAATTCCATAATTCACCCCTCCACTTT